This T cell receptor beta chain appears in the sequencing data of a study of blood T cell repertoires in COVID-19. On the study more broadly: COVID-19 samples, acute and convalescent, were from the United States, Italy and Spain.

V dropped 5 bases and J dropped 5; count of bases not matched to a gene: 20. The CDR3 sequence is 19 residues long. Looked up from germline, CDR1 is SGHVT and CDR2 is SQSDAQ. How the authors handled the data: Amplification from reference gene primers served as the basis for estimated nucleated cell counts. Sequencing was performed with immunoSEQ multiplex PCR; in TCRdb, only in-frame clones are kept and a portion is missing. V and J calls and clone size are as listed in that table; D and trimming were resolved from the DNA. The table includes 130,000 or so clones, approximately 88% detected once. The V gene is TRBV7-4, the J gene TRBJ2-3; 9 nucleotides agree with TRBD1. Sequencing was done on a sample of peripheral blood. This TCR was recovered from a woman aged 80 or older with acute or convalescent COVID-19. This CDR3 reads CASSPQRINHRGLEDTQYF. The CDR3 nucleotides read TGTGCCAGCAGCCCCCAAAGAATAAACCACAGGGGGCTTGAAGATACGCAGTATTTT.